This entry is about one TCR beta chain. No antigen is known for it. These data belong to a study of T cells in Graves' hyperthyroidism and ophthalmopathy. Across the study: Peripheral blood was collected at initial diagnosis, before any treatment. Study results and caveats: Among clonotypes expanded in thyroid above 0.001, most were also found in blood. Researchers report that a 13 V-J model separated ophthalmopathy from stable hyperthyroidism.

Patients were excluded because of uncontrolled infection, other autoimmune disease, pregnancy or lactation. What was amplified from RNA transcripts were TCR beta CDR3 regions. First-round RT-PCR with HTBI primers amplified the TCR CDR3 region. TCRdb re-derived calls from the multiplex PCR reads in MiXCR, one entry per CDR3 protein. Of about 250,000 distinct CDR3 sequences in the sample, approximately 24% were seen once. V was cut by 5 bases and J by 2 bases, with 16 bases left in between. Germline V gives CDR1 SGHAT, CDR2 FQNNGV. This CDR3 is built from 16 residues. This chain links TRBV11-2 with TRBJ1-3; D unresolved. Sequencing used blood. The sequence was collected from a woman between 35 and 50 years old with Graves' ophthalmopathy. CDR3 coding DNA: TGTGCCAGCAGCCCGATCATGGGCAAACCTGGAAACACCATATATTTT. Its protein is CASSPIMGKPGNTIYF.